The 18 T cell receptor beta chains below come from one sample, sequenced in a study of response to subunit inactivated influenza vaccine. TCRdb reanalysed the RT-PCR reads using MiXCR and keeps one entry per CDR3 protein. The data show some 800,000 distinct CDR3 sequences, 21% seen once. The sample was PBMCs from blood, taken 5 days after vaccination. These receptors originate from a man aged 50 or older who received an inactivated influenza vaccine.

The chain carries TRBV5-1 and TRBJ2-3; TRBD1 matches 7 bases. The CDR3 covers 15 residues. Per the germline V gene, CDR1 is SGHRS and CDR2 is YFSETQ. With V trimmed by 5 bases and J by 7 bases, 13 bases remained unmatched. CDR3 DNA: TGCGCCAGCAGTAAGACAGGGTCTCTCGGTTATACGCAGTATTTT. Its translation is CASSKTGSLGYTQYF.

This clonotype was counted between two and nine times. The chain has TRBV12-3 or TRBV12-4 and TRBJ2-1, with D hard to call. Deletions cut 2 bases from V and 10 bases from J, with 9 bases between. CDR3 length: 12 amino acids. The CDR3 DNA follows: TGTGCCAGCAGTTTAACGGACCTGGAGCAGTTCTTC. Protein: CASSLTDLEQFF.

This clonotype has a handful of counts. The CDR3 coding sequence is TGTGCCTGGAGTGGGGTAGCGGGAAACAATGAGCAGTTCTTC. Its protein product is CAWSGVAGNNEQFF. The chain joins TRBV30 to TRBJ2-1; TRBD2 matches at 8 bases. The germline CDR1 and CDR2 sequences are GTSNPN and SVGIG (reference sequence). The V and J ends lost 1 base and 5 bases, in that order; junction bases with no gene match: 4. The CDR3 totals 14 residues.

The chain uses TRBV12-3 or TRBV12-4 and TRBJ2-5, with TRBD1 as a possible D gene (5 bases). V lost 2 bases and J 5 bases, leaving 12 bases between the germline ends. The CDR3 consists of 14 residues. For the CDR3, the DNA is TGTGCCAGCAGTTTATATCGGGCAGGGGAGACCCAGTACTTC. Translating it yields CASSLYRAGETQYF.

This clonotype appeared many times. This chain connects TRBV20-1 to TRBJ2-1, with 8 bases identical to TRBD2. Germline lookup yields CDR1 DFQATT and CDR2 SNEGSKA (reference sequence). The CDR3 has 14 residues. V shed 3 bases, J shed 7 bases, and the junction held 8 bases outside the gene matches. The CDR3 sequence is CSASYGLASNEQFF. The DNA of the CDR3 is TGCAGTGCTAGTTATGGACTAGCTAGTAATGAGCAGTTCTTC.

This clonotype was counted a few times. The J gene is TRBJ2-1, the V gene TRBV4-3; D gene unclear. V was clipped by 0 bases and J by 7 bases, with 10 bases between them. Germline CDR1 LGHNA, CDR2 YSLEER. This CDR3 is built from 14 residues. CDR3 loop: CASSQDETRNEQFF. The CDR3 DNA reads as TGCGCCAGCAGCCAAGATGAGACCAGGAATGAGCAGTTCTTC.

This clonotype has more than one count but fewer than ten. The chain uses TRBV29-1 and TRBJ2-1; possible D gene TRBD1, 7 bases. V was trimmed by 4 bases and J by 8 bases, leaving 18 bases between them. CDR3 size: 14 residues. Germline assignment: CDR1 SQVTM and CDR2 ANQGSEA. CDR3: CSVGLRGPGDEQFF. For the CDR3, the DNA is TGCAGCGTTGGTTTGAGGGGGCCGGGGGATGAGCAGTTCTTC.

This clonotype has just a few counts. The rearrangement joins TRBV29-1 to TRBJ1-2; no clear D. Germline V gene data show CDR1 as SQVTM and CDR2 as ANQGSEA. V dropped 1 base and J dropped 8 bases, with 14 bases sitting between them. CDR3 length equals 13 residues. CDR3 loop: CSVEAFRAAGYTF. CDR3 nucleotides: TGCAGCGTTGAAGCCTTCCGGGCCGCGGGCTACACCTTC.

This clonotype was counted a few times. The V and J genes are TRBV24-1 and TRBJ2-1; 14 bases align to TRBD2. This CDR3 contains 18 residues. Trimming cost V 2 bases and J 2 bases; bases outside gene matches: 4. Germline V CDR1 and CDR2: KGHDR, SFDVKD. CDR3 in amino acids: CATSDSPGLAGAYNEQFF. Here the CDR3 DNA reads TGTGCCACCAGTGATTCCCCGGGACTAGCGGGGGCCTACAATGAGCAGTTCTTC.

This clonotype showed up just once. The DNA of the CDR3 is TGTGCCAGCAGCTTCCAAACGGGACTAGCGGGATCCGAGCAGTACTTC. This translates into CASSFQTGLAGSEQYF. This sequence joins TRBV7-9 and TRBJ2-7, with 13 bases that match TRBD2. J lost 6 bases, V lost 3 bases, and 8 bases had no gene match. Per the germline V gene, CDR1 is SEHNR and CDR2 is FQNEAQ (reference sequence). CDR3 length equals 16 residues.

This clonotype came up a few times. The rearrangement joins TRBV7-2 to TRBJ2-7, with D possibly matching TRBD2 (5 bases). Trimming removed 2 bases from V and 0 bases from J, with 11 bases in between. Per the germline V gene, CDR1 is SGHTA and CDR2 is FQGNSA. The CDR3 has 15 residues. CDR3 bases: TGTGCCAGCAGCTTAAATTCTGGGAGCTCCTACGAGCAGTACTTC. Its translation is CASSLNSGSSYEQYF.

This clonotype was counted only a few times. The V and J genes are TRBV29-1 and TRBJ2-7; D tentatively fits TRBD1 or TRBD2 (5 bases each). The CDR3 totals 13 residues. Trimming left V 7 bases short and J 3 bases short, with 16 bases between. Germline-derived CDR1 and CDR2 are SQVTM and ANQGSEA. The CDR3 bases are TGCAGCGCCACCGGGACGGTCCACTACGAGCAGTACTTC. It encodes CSATGTVHYEQYF.

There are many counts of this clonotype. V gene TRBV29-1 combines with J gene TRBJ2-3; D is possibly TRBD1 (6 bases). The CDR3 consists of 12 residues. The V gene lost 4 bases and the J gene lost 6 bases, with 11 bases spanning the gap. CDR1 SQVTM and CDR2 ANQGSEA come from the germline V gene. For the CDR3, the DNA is TGCAGCGTTGCCCGTCAGGGGGATACGCAGTATTTT. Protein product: CSVARQGDTQYF.

The CDR3 DNA sequence: TGTGCCAGCAGCCCCGGGTCCTCTTGGGGGAAGACCCAGTACTTC. The encoded protein is CASSPGSSWGKTQYF. The rearrangement joins TRBV7-2 to TRBJ2-5, with D possibly being TRBD1 or TRBD2 (5 bases each). Germline lookup yields CDR1 SGHTA and CDR2 FQGNSA. Trimming pared 5 bases from V and 6 bases from J, leaving 19 bases between. The CDR3 loop spans 15 amino acids.

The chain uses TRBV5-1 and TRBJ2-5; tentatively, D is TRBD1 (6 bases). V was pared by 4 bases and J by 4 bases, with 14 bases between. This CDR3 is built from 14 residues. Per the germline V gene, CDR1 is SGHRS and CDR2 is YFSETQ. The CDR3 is CASSVNRAPETQYF. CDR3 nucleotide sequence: TGCGCCAGCAGCGTGAACAGGGCCCCAGAGACCCAGTACTTC. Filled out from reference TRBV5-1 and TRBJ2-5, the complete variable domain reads KAGVTQTPRYLIKTRGQQVTLSCSPISGHRSVSWYQQTPGQGLQFLFEYFSETQRNKGNFPGRFSGRQFSNSRSEMNVSTLELGDSALYLCASSVNRAPETQYFGPGTRLLVL.

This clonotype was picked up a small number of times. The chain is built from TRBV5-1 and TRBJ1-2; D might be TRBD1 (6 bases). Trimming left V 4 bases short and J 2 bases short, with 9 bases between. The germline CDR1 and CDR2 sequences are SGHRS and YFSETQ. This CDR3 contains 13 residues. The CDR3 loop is CASSTGTNYGYTF. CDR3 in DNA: TGCGCCAGCAGCACCGGGACAAACTATGGCTACACCTTC.

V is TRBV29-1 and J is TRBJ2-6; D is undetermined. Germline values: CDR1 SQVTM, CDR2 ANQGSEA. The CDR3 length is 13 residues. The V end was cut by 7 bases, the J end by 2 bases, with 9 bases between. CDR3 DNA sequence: TGCAGCGCCTTAAGGGCTGGGGCCAACGTCCTGACTTTC. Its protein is CSALRAGANVLTF.

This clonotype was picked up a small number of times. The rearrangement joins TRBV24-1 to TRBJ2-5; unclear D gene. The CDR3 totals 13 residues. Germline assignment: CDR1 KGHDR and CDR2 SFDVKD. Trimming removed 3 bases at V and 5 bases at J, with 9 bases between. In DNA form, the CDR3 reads TGTGCCACCAGTGATACAAATCTGGAGACCCAGTACTTC. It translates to CATSDTNLETQYF.